This note documents a single TCR beta chain sequence. This sample is drawn from a study of CD8+ T cells in alopecia areata. Extracted from the samples, RNA was reverse transcribed into cDNA to serve as the sequencing template. Assay: immunoSEQ multiplex PCR; the TCRdb copy retains only in-frame clones and omits some. The table lists around 120,000 clones, 35% to 45% of them singletons. The CDR3 is made up of 17 amino acids. Germline V gives CDR1 SGHRS, CDR2 YFSETQ. V lost 3 bases and J lost 0; bases outside the gene matches: 6. The clonotype comes from a human donor with alopecia areata. The sample taken for sequencing was CD4+ T cells sorted from blood. V is TRBV5-1 and J is TRBJ2-6; 7 bases fit TRBD1. The CDR3 reads CASSSTRDSSGANVLTF. The CDR3 DNA sequence: TGCGCCAGCAGCTCCACCCGGGACAGCTCTGGGGCCAACGTCCTGACTTTC.